One T cell receptor (beta chain) is described in this entry. The source of the sample is a study of CD8+ T cells in alopecia areata. The CDR3 is 14 residues long. Germline V CDR1 and CDR2: SEHNR, FQNEAQ (reference sequence). Deletions cut 5 bases from V and 3 bases from J, with 13 bases between. Extracted from the samples, RNA was reverse transcribed into cDNA to serve as the sequencing template. TCRdb keeps only in-frame clones here, not all; method: immunoSEQ multiplex PCR. The sample records 170,000 or so clones, roughly 64% being singletons. Documented treatment: oral pan-JAK inhibitor, 5-10 mg twice daily.

The chain uses TRBV7-9 and TRBJ2-5; D is possibly TRBD2 (6 bases). This TCR came from a human donor with alopecia areata. This material consisted of CD8+ T cells sorted from blood, taken at week 24, from a patient treated with tofacitinib. The CDR3 region is CASSALGGEETQYF. The CDR3 DNA sequence: TGTGCCAGCAGCGCCCTTGGCGGGGAAGAGACCCAGTACTTC.